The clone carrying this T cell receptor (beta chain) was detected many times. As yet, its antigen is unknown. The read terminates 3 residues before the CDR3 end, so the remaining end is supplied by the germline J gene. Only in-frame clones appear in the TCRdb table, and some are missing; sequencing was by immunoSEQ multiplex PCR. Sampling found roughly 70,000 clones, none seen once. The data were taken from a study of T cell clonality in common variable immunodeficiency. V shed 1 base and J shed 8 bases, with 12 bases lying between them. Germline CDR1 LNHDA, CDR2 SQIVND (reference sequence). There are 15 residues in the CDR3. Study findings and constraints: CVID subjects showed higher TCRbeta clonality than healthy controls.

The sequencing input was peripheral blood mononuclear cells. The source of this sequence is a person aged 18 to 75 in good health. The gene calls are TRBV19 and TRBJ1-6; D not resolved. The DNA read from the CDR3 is TGTGCCAGTAGTATAGGTTCAAGGCGGGATTCACCC. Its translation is CASSIGSRRDSP. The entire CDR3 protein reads CASSIGSRRDSPLHF.